The entry below describes one T cell receptor (beta chain). The antigen is undetermined. RNA in amounts of about 0.45 to 1 ug was reverse transcribed with random hexamers. The immunoSEQ assay covered 54 Vbeta and 13 Jbeta segments for CDR3. One entry per CDR3 protein results from TCRdb running MiXCR on the immunoSEQ multiplex PCR reads. The top ten hold about 0.16% of the sample, which has 160,000 or so distinct CDR3 sequences, approximately 95% seen once. Looked up from germline, CDR1 is PRHDT and CDR2 is FYEKMQ (reference sequence). V lost 5 bases and J lost 1; bases outside the gene matches: 11. The CDR3 runs to 18 residues. The multiple sclerosis controls were treatment-naive patients affected by stable or active relapsing-remitting disease. TEMRA cells were FACS-enriched, unlike CD8+ and CD4+ T cells, which were negatively isolated. These data come from a study of CD8 T cells in Susac syndrome. Points from the study as a whole: As the study acknowledged, the number of individuals in its TCR sequencing and HLA analysis was relatively small.

The rearrangement joins TRBV13 to TRBJ2-6; 7 bases are shared with TRBD1. The sample comprised CD8+ T cells from PBMCs. This clonotype originated in a human donor with multiple sclerosis. In DNA form, the CDR3 reads TGTGCCAGCAGCCTAGACAGGGCTTTTTCATCTGGGGCCAACGTCCTGACTTTC. Amino acid sequence: CASSLDRAFSSGANVLTF.